This passage covers 23 T cell receptor beta chains from one sample sequenced in a study of shared clonotypes between healthy human individuals. TCRdb's table, derived via immunoSEQ multiplex PCR, lists solely in-frame clones and lacks some. Counted here are approximately 1.1 million clones, around 78% occurring once; the ten biggest clones make up approximately 0.5%. The specimen was memory CD4+ T cells from PBMCs. The sample's subset: CD45RA-negative fraction. These receptors all come from a man between 18 and 35 years old in good health. Some clones in this sample may be carry-over from other donors' samples.

The V gene is TRBV5-1, the J gene TRBJ2-3; maybe TRBD1 (5 bases). Per germline, CDR1 SGHRS and CDR2 YFSETQ. V lost 4 bases and J 3 bases, leaving 18 bases between the germline ends. The CDR3 runs 16 residues. Here the CDR3 reads CASSPTRAGQTDTQYF. CDR3 nucleotide sequence: TGCGCCAGCAGCCCGACCAGGGCAGGGCAGACAGATACGCAGTATTTT.

J is TRBJ2-5 and V is TRBV7-9; 9 nucleotides align to TRBD2. The V and J ends lost 3 bases and 7 bases, in that order; junction bases with no gene match: 6. The germline V gene encodes CDR1 SEHNR and CDR2 FQNEAQ (reference sequence). There are 14 residues in the CDR3. The CDR3 nucleotides read TGTGCCAGCAGCTTCTTTAGCGGGAGCGGGACCCAGTACTTC. Translating it yields CASSFFSGSGTQYF.

This chain uses TRBV6-1 with TRBJ2-2; a weak D match, TRBD1 (5 bases). Between the trimmed V and J ends, which lost 8 bases and 1 base, there was a span of 8 bases. The CDR3 contains 13 residues. Germline CDR1 is MNHNS and CDR2 is SASEGT. The CDR3 sequence is CASGQMNTGELFF. The CDR3 nucleotides read TGTGCCAGCGGACAAATGAACACCGGGGAGCTGTTTTTT.

This chain uses TRBV5-1 with TRBJ2-5, with unresolved D. V was clipped by 0 bases and J by 3 bases, with 9 bases between them. CDR1 and CDR2 from the germline V gene are SGHRS and YFSETQ. The CDR3 spans 14 residues. CDR3 protein: CASSLESRKETQYF. In DNA, the CDR3 is TGCGCCAGCAGCTTGGAGAGCAGAAAAGAGACCCAGTACTTC.

There are many counts of this clone. The chain carries TRBV9 and TRBJ2-2; TRBD1 might be the D (6 bases). CDR1 SGDLS and CDR2 YYNGEE come from the germline V gene. V lost 3 bases and J lost 3, with 12 bases in between. CDR3 size: 15 residues. The DNA of the CDR3 is TGTGCCAGCAGCGCCACAGGGATGGACACCGGGGAGCTGTTTTTT. Its protein is CASSATGMDTGELFF. The entire variable domain, with the rest obtained from reference TRBV9 and TRBJ2-2, is as follows: DSGVTQTPKHLITATGQRVTLRCSPRSGDLSVYWYQQSLDQGLQFLIQYYNGEERAKGNILERFSAQQFPDLHSELNLSSLELGDSALYFCASSATGMDTGELFFGEGSRLTVL.

The chain couples TRBV6-1 to TRBJ1-2; D is uncertain. This CDR3 is 13 amino acids long. The V gene lost 6 bases and the J gene lost 2 bases, with 10 bases spanning the gap. CDR1 is MNHNS, CDR2 SASEGT, per germline. DNA of the CDR3: TGTGCCAGCAGGTTACATCTCAACTATGGCTACACCTTC. Translated, it gives CASRLHLNYGYTF.

The V gene is TRBV7-3, the J gene TRBJ1-3; no firm D call. CDR1 and CDR2 from the germline V gene are SGHTA and FQGTGA. V lost 5 bases to trimming and J lost 0 bases, with 5 bases between them. CDR3 size: 13 residues. As DNA, the CDR3 is TGTGCCAGCAGCCTTTACTCTGGAAACACCATATATTTT. It specifies CASSLYSGNTIYF.

The chain joins TRBV30 to TRBJ1-2; no clear D. Germline V gene lookup returns CDR1 GTSNPN and CDR2 SVGIG (reference sequence). Deletions cut 5 bases from V and 1 base from J, with 11 bases between. The CDR3 covers 13 residues. The CDR3 DNA is TGTGCCTGGTTAGGACTGTATAACTATGGCTACACCTTC. Encoded protein: CAWLGLYNYGYTF.

The rearrangement joins TRBV10-3 to TRBJ1-2; possible D gene TRBD1, 6 bases. Germline assignment: CDR1 ENHRY and CDR2 SYGVKD. The CDR3 runs 13 residues. The V end was cut by 9 bases, the J end by 4 bases, with 15 bases between. This CDR3 reads CAMGGGPGYGYTF. DNA for the CDR3: TGTGCCATGGGCGGGGGGCCTGGCTATGGCTACACCTTC.

The chain links TRBV9 to TRBJ1-3; D unresolved. Trimming stripped 0 bases from V and 0 bases from J, with 13 bases between. This CDR3 comprises 17 residues. Looked up from germline, CDR1 is SGDLS and CDR2 is YYNGEE. The CDR3 spells CASSVGVMLVSGNTIYF. In nucleotides, the CDR3 is TGTGCCAGCAGCGTAGGGGTGATGCTAGTCTCTGGAAACACCATATATTTT.

This chain joins TRBV4-2 and TRBJ2-7, with 9 bases aligning to TRBD2. The CDR3 totals 15 residues. Per germline, CDR1 LGHNA and CDR2 YNFKEQ. Trimming cost V 0 bases and J 4 bases; bases outside gene matches: 4. This chain's CDR3 is CASSQDLLAGYEQYF. The CDR3 nucleotides are TGTGCCAGCAGCCAAGATTTACTAGCGGGTTACGAGCAGTACTTC.

The V call is TRBV2, the J call TRBJ1-2; 9 bases fit TRBD1. The CDR3 covers 11 residues. Unmatched junction bases numbered 8, after V lost 9 bases and J lost 12 bases. Germline values: CDR1 SNHLY, CDR2 FYNNEI. CDR3 sequence (DNA): TGTGCCAGGGTCCGGGACAGGGTTCACACCTTC. Amino acid sequence: CARVRDRVHTF.

J is TRBJ1-4 and V is TRBV19, with 7 bases aligning to TRBD1. The CDR3 loop spans 15 amino acids. The J segment lost 0 bases and the V segment lost 9 bases, leaving 7 bases of the junction unmatched. Germline-derived CDR1 and CDR2 are LNHDA and SQIVND (reference sequence). CDR3: CASSRGQSTNEKLFF. CDR3 bases: TGTGCCAGCTCGCGGGGACAGTCAACTAATGAAAAACTGTTTTTT.

This chain joins TRBV6-6 and TRBJ2-7, with D possibly being TRBD1 (7 bases). CDR3 size: 13 residues. Trimming removed 5 bases at V and 5 bases at J, with 13 bases between. Germline V gene data show CDR1 as MNHNY and CDR2 as SVGAGI (reference sequence). The CDR3 loop is CASSGQGGNEQYF. Here the CDR3 DNA reads TGTGCCAGCAGTGGGCAGGGGGGCAACGAGCAGTACTTC.

The chain has TRBV27 and TRBJ2-7, with TRBD2 identical over 8 bases. J was trimmed by 4 bases and V by 5 bases; bases with no gene match: 7. CDR1 is MNHEY, CDR2 SMNVEV, per germline (reference sequence). The CDR3 totals 14 residues. The CDR3 loop is CASSLREGGYEQYF. DNA for the CDR3: TGTGCCAGCAGTCTCCGGGAGGGGGGGTACGAGCAGTACTTC.

This rearrangement joins TRBV29-1 to TRBJ2-1; 9 bases match TRBD2. Germline V CDR1 and CDR2: SQVTM, ANQGSEA. The CDR3 totals 20 residues. The ends lost 1 base at V and 3 bases at J; junction bases unmatched: 19. The CDR3 nucleotides read TGCAGCGTTGAAGGGGGGGATGGTGGGATTAGCGGGAGTTACTACAATGAGCAGTTCTTC. It encodes CSVEGGDGGISGSYYNEQFF.

The chain has TRBV20-1 and TRBJ2-3, with unresolved D. The CDR3 totals 10 residues. V gave up 6 bases and J gave up 6 bases, with 7 bases separating them. Germline values: CDR1 DFQATT, CDR2 SNEGSKA (reference sequence). The chain's CDR3 is CSANRDTQYF. CDR3 nucleotides: TGCAGTGCCAACCGGGATACGCAGTATTTT.

J is TRBJ2-1 and V is TRBV7-8; D is unresolved. Germline CDR1 SGHVS, CDR2 FQNEAQ. This CDR3 contains 14 residues. V shed 5 bases and J shed 7 bases, with 15 bases lying between them. This chain's CDR3 is CASSPSPLGNEQFF. In DNA, the CDR3 is TGTGCCAGCAGCCCATCTCCCCTAGGGAATGAGCAGTTCTTC.

The chain carries TRBV4-2 and TRBJ2-1, with 11 bases that match TRBD1. With V trimmed by 1 base and J by 7 bases, 3 bases remained unmatched. This CDR3 spans 15 amino acids. Germline CDR1 reads LGHNA; CDR2 reads YNFKEQ. The CDR3 sequence is CASSQGTGGRNEQFF. For the CDR3, the DNA is TGTGCCAGCAGCCAAGGGACAGGGGGCCGGAATGAGCAGTTCTTC.

As to this clone: A read error is possible here, since a much larger clone lies one base away. This sequence joins TRBV25-1 and TRBJ1-1; TRBD1 might be the D (5 bases). The CDR3 contains 14 residues. Germline lookup yields CDR1 MGHDK and CDR2 SYGVNS. The CDR3 region has the DNA TGTGCCATAATCGCGGGACTGCAGAACACTGAAACTTTCTTT. Encoded protein: CAIIAGLQNTETFF.

The chain links TRBV28 to TRBJ2-6, with 11 nucleotides matching TRBD1. Trimming took 6 bases from V and 4 from J; bases not matched to a gene: 8. This CDR3 spans 17 amino acids. Germline values: CDR1 MDHEN, CDR2 SYDVKM. The CDR3 region is CASRPGQGARGANVLTF. The CDR3 region has the DNA TGTGCCAGCAGGCCCGGACAGGGGGCACGAGGGGCCAACGTCCTGACTTTC.

This clone was counted ten times or more. The chain joins TRBV28 to TRBJ1-4; 8 nucleotides align to TRBD1. The CDR3 has 15 residues. The V and J ends lost 2 bases and 6 bases, in that order; junction bases with no gene match: 5. Germline V CDR1 and CDR2: MDHEN, SYDVKM. In nucleotides, the CDR3 is TGTGCCAGCAGTTTACCCGGACAGGGATATGAAAAACTGTTTTTT. It specifies CASSLPGQGYEKLFF.

This sequence joins TRBV7-9 and TRBJ1-1; D is uncertain. This CDR3 contains 12 residues. V was cut by 0 bases and J by 5 bases, with 4 bases left in between. From germline, CDR1 is SEHNR and CDR2 FQNEAQ (reference sequence). The CDR3 sequence is CASSLALTEAFF. The CDR3 DNA reads as TGTGCCAGCAGCTTAGCCCTTACTGAAGCTTTCTTT. Complete variable domain (other parts from reference TRBV7-9 and TRBJ1-1): DTGVSQNPRHKITKRGQNVTFRCDPISEHNRLYWYRQTLGQGPEFLTYFQNEAQLEKSRLLSDRFSAERPKGSFSTLEIQRTEQGDSAMYLCASSLALTEAFFGQGTRLTVV.